Each of the 27 T cell receptor beta chains below was sequenced from the same sample in a study of blood T cell repertoires in COVID-19. Here immunoSEQ multiplex PCR was the method, and the copy in TCRdb shows in-frame clones only, minus some. The sample has about 230,000 clones, roughly 83% seen once; the top ten hold just over 2.5%. The material sequenced was peripheral blood. The receptors shown here come from a woman aged 70-85 years with active or convalescent COVID-19.

The J gene is TRBJ2-5, the V gene TRBV28, with 7 bases that match TRBD2. From germline, CDR1 is MDHEN and CDR2 SYDVKM. The CDR3 has 13 amino acids. Losses at the gene ends were 8 bases for V and 3 bases for J; bases not matched to a gene: 6. CDR3 sequence reads: CASCKGREETQYF. CDR3 bases: TGTGCCAGCTGTAAAGGGAGGGAAGAGACCCAGTACTTC.

This clone was detected only once. The genes are TRBV5-1 and TRBJ2-1; tentatively, D is TRBD1 (5 bases). CDR3 length: 15 amino acids. Per the germline V gene, CDR1 is SGHRS and CDR2 is YFSETQ. The V and J ends lost 0 bases and 8 bases respectively, with 15 bases between them. CDR3 residues: CASSLALQGNDEQFF. The CDR3 DNA reads as TGCGCCAGCAGCTTGGCCCTCCAGGGTAACGATGAGCAGTTCTTC.

This chain connects TRBV20-1 to TRBJ2-7; 9 nucleotides agree with TRBD2. J lost 4 bases, V lost 3 bases, and 10 bases had no gene match. This CDR3 contains 15 residues. Germline V gene sequence: CDR1 DFQATT, CDR2 SNEGSKA (reference sequence). Written as DNA, the CDR3 is TGCAGTGCTAGTCTCGGGCTAGCGGGATGGTACGAGCAGTACTTC. This codes for CSASLGLAGWYEQYF.

The chain uses TRBV19 and TRBJ2-7; D is unclear. Germline loops: CDR1 LNHDA, CDR2 SQIVND (reference sequence). Trimming removed 4 bases from V and 3 bases from J, with 10 bases in between. The CDR3 spans 13 residues. In nucleotides, the CDR3 is TGTGCCAGTAGTACCCCCGGGTTCTACGAGCAGTACTTC. Protein: CASSTPGFYEQYF.

The J gene is TRBJ1-6, the V gene TRBV27; a possible D gene is TRBD1 (6 bases). Looked up from germline, CDR1 is MNHEY and CDR2 is SMNVEV (reference sequence). This CDR3 is 14 amino acids long. V lost 5 bases, J lost 4 bases, and 9 bases lay in between. The CDR3 loop is CASSTDSYNSPLHF. The CDR3, as DNA: TGTGCCAGCAGTACGGACAGTTATAATTCACCCCTCCACTTT.

The chain employs TRBV5-1 and TRBJ1-2, with 8 bases matching TRBD1. V was clipped by 0 bases and J by 0 bases; unmatched bases: 4. The length of the CDR3 is 16 residues. Germline values: CDR1 SGHRS, CDR2 YFSETQ. CDR3 amino acids: CASSLVAGGTNYGYTF. CDR3 sequence (DNA): TGCGCCAGCAGCTTGGTGGCAGGGGGCACTAACTATGGCTACACCTTC. Variable domain in full (rest from reference TRBV5-1 and TRBJ1-2): KAGVTQTPRYLIKTRGQQVTLSCSPISGHRSVSWYQQTPGQGLQFLFEYFSETQRNKGNFPGRFSGRQFSNSRSEMNVSTLELGDSALYLCASSLVAGGTNYGYTFGSGTRLTVV.

This rearrangement joins TRBV7-8 to TRBJ2-7; D possibly corresponds to TRBD2 (6 bases). Germline CDR1 SGHVS, CDR2 FQNEAQ. The CDR3 spans 15 residues. V lost 1 base and J lost 5, with 15 bases in between. The CDR3 bases are TGTGCCAGCAGCTTAGGTCGCAGGGAGGTCGACGAGCAGTACTTC. The encoded protein is CASSLGRREVDEQYF.

This chain connects TRBV6-4 to TRBJ1-1, with D possibly matching TRBD1 (5 bases). CDR1 is MRHNA and CDR2 is SNTAGT in the germline V gene. V was cut by 0 bases and J by 4 bases, with 18 bases left in between. This CDR3 has 17 amino acids. Here the CDR3 DNA reads TGTGCCAGCAGTGACTCCGGCAGGGCAGGTGTAGGCACTGAAGCTTTCTTT. It is translated as CASSDSGRAGVGTEAFF.

There are a few counts of this clone. The genes are TRBV5-5 and TRBJ2-7; D possibly corresponds to TRBD1 (6 bases). V dropped 4 bases and J dropped 0 bases, with 11 bases sitting between them. Germline assignment: CDR1 SGHKS and CDR2 YYEKEE (reference sequence). This CDR3 is 14 amino acids long. The CDR3 sequence: CASSLTGNSYEQYF. Written as DNA, the CDR3 is TGTGCCAGCAGCCTCACAGGGAACTCCTACGAGCAGTACTTC.

This clone was recorded a few times. The chain combines TRBV9 with TRBJ1-2; D may be TRBD1 (5 bases). Germline CDR1 is SGDLS and CDR2 is YYNGEE. This CDR3 is built from 13 residues. The ends were cut back, 8 bases at V and 2 bases at J, with 13 bases in the middle. For the CDR3, the DNA is TGTGCCAGTCTCAGGGCGGGGAACTATGGCTACACCTTC. Translating gives CASLRAGNYGYTF.

The chain uses TRBV5-1 and TRBJ2-7; D perhaps matches TRBD2 (5 bases). Looked up from germline, CDR1 is SGHRS and CDR2 is YFSETQ. The CDR3 extends over 14 amino acids. V shed 1 base and J shed 7 bases, with 15 bases lying between them. As DNA, the CDR3 is TGCGCCAGCAGCTTGACTCTGGGGTCGGGAGAGCAGTACTTC. It translates to CASSLTLGSGEQYF. The whole variable domain, filled in from reference TRBV5-1 and TRBJ2-7, reads KAGVTQTPRYLIKTRGQQVTLSCSPISGHRSVSWYQQTPGQGLQFLFEYFSETQRNKGNFPGRFSGRQFSNSRSEMNVSTLELGDSALYLCASSLTLGSGEQYFGPGTRLTVT.

This chain uses TRBV7-2 with TRBJ2-3; TRBD1 agrees at 11 bases. Germline trimming cut 8 bases from V and 4 bases from J; bases unmatched to any gene: 2. The CDR3 covers 13 residues. Germline V lookup: CDR1 SGHTA, CDR2 FQGNSA. CDR3 sequence reads: CASGDRGSDTQYF. The CDR3 region has the DNA TGTGCCAGCGGGGACAGGGGGTCAGATACGCAGTATTTT.

The rearrangement joins TRBV6-5 to TRBJ1-2, with 8 bases lining up with TRBD1. The CDR3 length is 15 residues. Looked up from germline, CDR1 is MNHEY and CDR2 is SVGAGI. V gave up 2 bases and J gave up 8 bases; unmatched junction bases: 10. CDR3 nucleotides: TGTGCCAGCAGTTACAGCACGGACAGGGCTCGCGGCTACACCTTC. It specifies CASSYSTDRARGYTF.

For this clone: A junction end diverges from the germline sequence, so it may reflect a read error. This chain connects TRBV6-1 to TRBJ2-3, with unresolved D. The CDR3 covers 15 residues. The germline gives CDR1 MNHNS, CDR2 SASEGT. The CDR3 sequence: CASTEPGSSTDTQYF. Written as DNA, the CDR3 is TGTGCCAGCACTGAACCAGGTTCTAGCACAGATACGCAGTATTTT.

The chain has TRBV2 and TRBJ2-3; 9 positions match TRBD2. Trimming took 6 bases from V and 6 from J; bases not matched to a gene: 7. The CDR3 covers 14 residues. Germline V gene data show CDR1 as SNHLY and CDR2 as FYNNEI. DNA of the CDR3: TGTGCCAGCAGGGCGGGAGGGCCAGGGGATACGCAGTATTTT. It specifies CASRAGGPGDTQYF.

The rearrangement links TRBV4-3 to TRBJ1-5; perhaps TRBD1 as D (6 bases). V was clipped by 0 bases and J by 5 bases, with 8 bases between them. This CDR3 contains 14 residues. CDR1 is LGHNA and CDR2 is YSLEER in the germline V gene. The CDR3 nucleotides are TGCGCCAGCAGCCAAGACCAGGGGCATCAGCCCCAGCATTTT. It yields the protein CASSQDQGHQPQHF.

The rearrangement links TRBV5-1 to TRBJ2-7, with 9 bases that match TRBD2. The CDR3 sequence is 14 residues long. Germline V lookup: CDR1 SGHRS, CDR2 YFSETQ. The trim removed 4 bases at V and 6 bases at J, leaving 8 bases unmatched. As DNA, the CDR3 is TGCGCCAGCAGCCAGATAGCGGGAGCAAGCGAGCAGTACTTC. Encoded protein: CASSQIAGASEQYF.

A single count supports this clone. V usage is TRBV13 and J usage is TRBJ2-2; D might be TRBD2 (6 bases). The CDR3 has 14 amino acids. Germline V CDR1 and CDR2: PRHDT, FYEKMQ (reference sequence). The ends were cut back, 2 bases at V and 4 bases at J, with 8 bases in the middle. The CDR3 here is CASSLFGSTGELFF. CDR3 nucleotide sequence: TGTGCCAGCAGCTTATTCGGGAGCACCGGGGAGCTGTTTTTT. The full variable domain, in which reference TRBV13 and TRBJ2-2 provide the parts outside the CDR3, is AAGVIQSPRHLIKEKRETATLKCYPIPRHDTVYWYQQGPGQDPQFLISFYEKMQSDKGSIPDRFSAQQFSDYHSELNMSSLELGDSALYFCASSLFGSTGELFFGEGSRLTVL.

This chain joins TRBV6-5 and TRBJ1-1; D gene unclear. The CDR3 is 14 residues long. Trimming shortened V by 7 bases and J by 1 base, and 13 bases separated the two germline ends. Per the germline V gene, CDR1 is MNHEY and CDR2 is SVGAGI. The CDR3: CASNVDGRNTEAFF. DNA of the CDR3: TGTGCCAGCAATGTAGACGGGAGGAACACTGAAGCTTTCTTT.

The chain recombines TRBV30 with TRBJ2-1; weak D call: TRBD1 (5 bases). Germline V gene sequence: CDR1 GTSNPN, CDR2 SVGIG (reference sequence). The ends were cut back, 4 bases at V and 7 bases at J, with 11 bases in the middle. The CDR3 is 12 residues long. The CDR3, as DNA: TGTGCCTGGACAGGGTGGGGAAATGAGCAGTTCTTC. Encoded protein: CAWTGWGNEQFF.

The CDR3 sequence: CASSPRAVNQPQHF. The CDR3 nucleotides read TGTGCCAGCAGCCCCCGAGCCGTAAATCAGCCCCAGCATTTT. The chain links TRBV16 to TRBJ1-5; D gene uncertain. Trimming cost V 4 bases and J 4 bases, with 11 bases left between them. Germline V gene sequence: CDR1 KGHSY, CDR2 FQNENV. This CDR3 spans 14 amino acids.

This clone was seen more than once but under ten times. The chain is built from TRBV11-2 and TRBJ2-1, with D uncertain. The CDR3 length is 14 residues. The V end lost 7 bases, the J end lost 7 bases, and 17 bases lay between the germline ends. Germline V gene lookup returns CDR1 SGHAT and CDR2 FQNNGV. CDR3 residues: CASTPRSSGNEQFF. In DNA, the CDR3 is TGTGCCAGCACCCCTAGGAGCTCCGGGAATGAGCAGTTCTTC.

This chain joins TRBV28 and TRBJ1-1; D call uncertain. There are 16 residues in the CDR3. Germline CDR1 reads MDHEN; CDR2 reads SYDVKM. The V and J ends lost 4 bases and 6 bases respectively, with 21 bases between them. The DNA for the CDR3 is TGTGCCAGCAGTTACCTCCGGGCTCGACGGGAGGCTGAAGCTTTCTTT. It codes for CASSYLRARREAEAFF.

The chain employs TRBV2 and TRBJ2-7; 8 bases are shared with TRBD1. CDR1 SNHLY and CDR2 FYNNEI come from the germline V gene. This CDR3 contains 13 residues. V was pared by 7 bases and J by 3 bases, with 5 bases of the junction left unmatched. The CDR3 DNA reads TGTGCCAGCATGCTGGACAGGGACTACGAGCAGTACTTC. Translating gives CASMLDRDYEQYF. The whole variable domain, remainder taken from reference TRBV2 and TRBJ2-7, is EPEVTQTPSHQVTQMGQEVILRCVPISNHLYFYWYRQILGQKVEFLVSFYNNEISEKSEIFDDQFSVERPDGSNFTLKIRSTKLEDSAMYFCASMLDRDYEQYFGPGTRLTVT.

This chain joins TRBV4-1 and TRBJ1-4, with 7 bases that match TRBD1. With V trimmed by 4 bases and J by 3 bases, 5 bases remained unmatched. The V gene's germline CDR1 is MGHRA and CDR2 YSYEKL. The CDR3 has 15 amino acids. As DNA, the CDR3 is TGCGCCAGCAGCCTTGGGACAGCACCTAATGAAAAACTGTTTTTT. This codes for CASSLGTAPNEKLFF.

This sequence joins TRBV19 and TRBJ2-1; 9 bases align to TRBD1. V shed 5 bases, J shed 7 bases, and the junction held 6 bases outside the gene matches. There are 14 residues in the CDR3. Germline V gives CDR1 LNHDA, CDR2 SQIVND (reference sequence). The CDR3 reads CASSDGTGSNEQFF. The CDR3, as DNA: TGTGCCAGTAGTGACGGGACAGGGAGTAATGAGCAGTTCTTC. The entire variable domain, with the rest obtained from reference TRBV19 and TRBJ2-1, is as follows: DGGITQSPKYLFRKEGQNVTLSCEQNLNHDAMYWYRQDPGQGLRLIYYSQIVNDFQKGDIAEGYSVSREKKESFPLTVTSAQKNPTAFYLCASSDGTGSNEQFFGPGTRLTVL.

The rearrangement joins TRBV9 to TRBJ2-1, with 9 bases matching TRBD1. The CDR3 is 18 residues long. Germline lookup yields CDR1 SGDLS and CDR2 YYNGEE. Losses at the gene ends were 4 bases for V and 3 bases for J; bases not matched to a gene: 14. The CDR3 sequence is CASSSNTPGTGFYNEQFF. The CDR3 bases are TGTGCCAGCAGCTCAAACACCCCCGGGACAGGGTTCTACAATGAGCAGTTCTTC. Variable domain in full (rest from reference TRBV9 and TRBJ2-1): DSGVTQTPKHLITATGQRVTLRCSPRSGDLSVYWYQQSLDQGLQFLIQYYNGEERAKGNILERFSAQQFPDLHSELNLSSLELGDSALYFCASSSNTPGTGFYNEQFFGPGTRLTVL.